The 7 T cell receptor beta chains in this list originate from one sample, sequenced in a study of OX40 agonist ivuxolimab in advanced cancers. Here immunoSEQ multiplex PCR was the method, and the copy in TCRdb shows in-frame clones only, minus some. The sample records about 67,000 clones, around 86% being singletons. The specimen comprised CD4+ or CD8+ T cells sorted from blood, sampled in a trial of the OX40 agonist ivuxolimab. These receptors all come from an adult with an advanced solid tumor such as melanoma, head and neck, liver or kidney cancer.

The CDR3 loop is CASSLFGEGNQPQHF. CDR3 in DNA: TGTGCCAGCAGCTTATTTGGGGAGGGCAATCAGCCCCAGCATTTT. The chain combines TRBV7-9 with TRBJ1-5; unclear D gene. The germline CDR1 and CDR2 sequences are SEHNR and FQNEAQ (reference sequence). This CDR3 region has 15 residues. The ends were cut back, 2 bases at V and 2 bases at J, with 10 bases in the middle. Full variable domain (outside the CDR3, taken from reference TRBV7-9 and TRBJ1-5): DTGVSQNPRHKITKRGQNVTFRCDPISEHNRLYWYRQTLGQGPEFLTYFQNEAQLEKSRLLSDRFSAERPKGSFSTLEIQRTEQGDSAMYLCASSLFGEGNQPQHFGDGTRLSIL.

The genes are TRBV7-9 and TRBJ2-7; D is undetermined. The CDR3 is made up of 13 amino acids. The V and J ends lost 4 bases and 3 bases respectively, with 10 bases between them. From germline, CDR1 is SEHNR and CDR2 FQNEAQ (reference sequence). This CDR3 reads CASSYPENYEQYF. CDR3 coding DNA: TGTGCCAGCAGCTACCCCGAGAACTACGAGCAGTACTTC.

This chain connects TRBV13 to TRBJ2-7; D not resolved. This CDR3 is 12 amino acids long. Germline-derived CDR1 and CDR2 are PRHDT and FYEKMQ (reference sequence). Trimming removed 3 bases at V and 1 base at J, with 4 bases between. CDR3 loop: CASSFRSYEQYF. CDR3 bases: TGTGCCAGCAGCTTTCGTTCCTACGAGCAGTACTTC.

The table lists this clone with a few counts. V usage is TRBV6-5 and J usage is TRBJ1-2; tentatively, D is TRBD1 (6 bases). With 2 bases removed from V and 5 bases from J, the gap between germline ends came to 15 bases. Germline loops: CDR1 MNHEY, CDR2 SVGAGI. The CDR3 extends over 15 amino acids. DNA for the CDR3: TGTGCCAGCAGTTACCGCGACAGGACCAAGTATGGCTACACCTTC. Its protein product is CASSYRDRTKYGYTF.

This clone was found once. This chain joins TRBV20-1 and TRBJ1-3, with D unclear. This CDR3 comprises 11 residues. Between the trimmed V and J ends, which lost 3 bases and 7 bases, there was a span of 7 bases. Germline loops: CDR1 DFQATT, CDR2 SNEGSKA (reference sequence). The CDR3 sequence is CSASMGNTIYF. The DNA for the CDR3 is TGCAGTGCTAGTATGGGGAACACCATATATTTT.

V gene TRBV30 combines with J gene TRBJ1-1, with unresolved D. Trimming cost V 6 bases and J 4 bases, with 12 bases left between them. The CDR3 runs to 12 residues. Germline V gene sequence: CDR1 GTSNPN, CDR2 SVGIG (reference sequence). The CDR3 bases are TGTGCCTGTTCTCCGGGAAGCACTGAAGCTTTCTTT. Its protein is CACSPGSTEAFF.

This clone was found a few times. The chain uses TRBV23-1 and TRBJ1-5; D is unclear. TRBV23-1 is an ORF, with its function uncertain. V lost 0 bases and J 0 bases, leaving 9 bases between the germline ends. This CDR3 is built from 16 residues. For the CDR3, the DNA is TGCGCCAGCAGTCAATCGGCAGCAATTAGCAATCAGCCCCAGCATTTT. Residues: CASSQSAAISNQPQHF.